This T cell receptor (beta chain) was obtained from a study of Graves' ophthalmopathy and Graves' hyperthyroidism. Germline CDR1 MDHEN, CDR2 SYDVKM. The CDR3 contains 14 residues. V lost 6 bases to trimming and J lost 5 bases; unmatched junction nucleotides: 9. As for this clonotype: Antigen unknown.

RNA transcripts yielded amplified TCR beta CDR3 regions. A first-round RT-PCR used HTBI primers, followed by a second-round multiplex PCR. TCRdb called the multiplex PCR reads again in MiXCR, with one record for every CDR3 protein. The sample contains 600,000 to 650,000 distinct CDR3 sequences, 22% of which appear only once. Hyperthyroidism in these 18- to 65-year-old patients was newly diagnosed, lasting under 2 months. Additional autoimmune diseases, uncontrolled infections, pregnancy or lactation disqualified patients. PBMCs originated in under 13 ml of fresh peripheral blood. Broader study findings: At just over 70% sensitivity and approximately 78% specificity, the model predicted progression of the ophthalmopathy.

Sequencing input: peripheral blood. This chain connects TRBV28 to TRBJ2-5; 7 nucleotides match TRBD1. This TCR was sampled from a woman between 18 and 29 years old with stable Graves' hyperthyroidism. Some clones in this sample may be carry-over from other donors' samples. CDR3 sequence: CASRPGQAGETQYF. CDR3 sequence (DNA): TGTGCCAGCAGACCTGGACAGGCCGGCGAGACCCAGTACTTC.